Following are 16 T cell receptor beta chains from one sample sequenced in a study of breast tumors, draining lymph nodes, adjacent tissues (dated by TCRdb to 2016 to 2018). The library was prepared using multiplex PCR. Sequencing relied on an Illumina HiSeq 2000. TCRdb ran its own pipeline on the public reads, namely fastp trimming at Q25 and MiXCR clone calling, and kept in-frame beta chains. A single entry per CDR3 protein holds the most common genes and DNA from its merged rows. This sample gives 150,000 to 250,000 distinct CDR3 sequences in total; approximately 30% of them show up just once. The ten most abundant clones make up over 4% of the sample. Lymph node samples came from the axillary draining lymph nodes of breast cancer patients. Sequencing was carried out using axillary lymph node tissue. Every receptor here comes from a female donor with breast cancer. Some clones in this sample may be carry-over from other donors' samples.

In this sample, this clonotype turned up many times. The genes are TRBV15 and TRBJ2-5, with 10 bases matching TRBD2. Trimming removed 1 base from V and 4 bases from J; junction bases left unmatched: 6. The germline gives CDR1 LNHNV, CDR2 YYDKDF (reference sequence). CDR3 size: 16 residues. CDR3 sequence: CATSRVRTSGRETQYF. The CDR3, as DNA: TGTGCCACCAGCAGAGTTAGGACTAGCGGAAGAGAGACCCAGTACTTC. Combining the CDR3 with reference TRBV15 and TRBJ2-5 gives the whole variable domain DAMVIQNPRYQVTQFGKPVTLSCSQTLNHNVMYWYQQKSSQAPKLLFHYYDKDFNNEADTPDNFQSRRPNTSFCFLDIRSPGLGDTAMYLCATSRVRTSGRETQYFGPGTRLLVL.

This clonotype appeared many times. The chain uses TRBV30 and TRBJ2-7; either TRBD1 or TRBD2 may fit D (6 bases each). This CDR3 is 13 amino acids long. Trimming stripped 0 bases from V and 7 bases from J, with 13 bases between. Germline V gives CDR1 GTSNPN, CDR2 SVGIG (reference sequence). As DNA, the CDR3 is TGTGCCTGGAGTGTCACGGGGGCTGGGGAGCAGTACTTC. It is translated as CAWSVTGAGEQYF.

This chain uses TRBV15 with TRBJ1-5; D ambiguous. Trimming cost V 3 bases and J 11 bases, with 11 bases left between them. This CDR3 is 12 amino acids long. Germline-derived CDR1 and CDR2 are LNHNV and YYDKDF (reference sequence). The CDR3 here is CATSRDVETQHF. The CDR3 bases are TGTGCCACCAGCAGGGACGTCGAGACCCAGCATTTT.

The J gene is TRBJ1-6, the V gene TRBV7-8; no definite D call. The ends were cut back, 1 base at V and 7 bases at J, with 5 bases in the middle. The CDR3 has 13 amino acids. Germline V CDR1 and CDR2: SGHVS, FQNEAQ. DNA of the CDR3: TGTGCCAGCAGCTTAGAACGGAATTCACCCCTCCACTTT. This encodes CASSLERNSPLHF.

There are many counts of this clonotype. The rearrangement links TRBV30 to TRBJ1-2; 7 nucleotides agree with TRBD1. The germline V gene encodes CDR1 GTSNPN and CDR2 SVGIG (reference sequence). There are 13 residues in the CDR3. The ends lost 0 bases at V and 7 bases at J; junction bases unmatched: 5. The CDR3 is CAWSVKGAFGYTF. CDR3 sequence (DNA): TGTGCCTGGAGTGTAAAGGGGGCCTTTGGCTACACCTTC.

In this sample, this clonotype turned up many times. The chain uses TRBV6-2 or TRBV6-3 and TRBJ2-7; D is unclear. The V end was cut by 6 bases, the J end by 4 bases, with 19 bases between. CDR3 length: 15 residues. Per germline, CDR1 MNHEY and CDR2 SVGEGT. CDR3 sequence reads: CASSFQAAAMYEQYF. The CDR3 DNA reads TGTGCCAGCAGCTTTCAGGCGGCGGCTATGTACGAGCAGTACTTC.

This clonotype was seen many times. The chain combines TRBV6-5 with TRBJ2-7, with D perhaps matching TRBD2 (7 bases). This CDR3 spans 14 amino acids. Looked up from germline, CDR1 is MNHEY and CDR2 is SVGAGI. Trimming pared 6 bases from V and 5 bases from J, leaving 17 bases between. The CDR3 spells CASSSRGGSNEQYF. Written as DNA, the CDR3 is TGTGCCAGCAGCTCTAGGGGGGGTTCCAACGAGCAGTACTTC.

As for this clonotype: It may be a read error: a sequence one base away is much more abundant. The V and J genes are TRBV6-5 and TRBJ2-2, with 8 bases fitting TRBD2. The CDR3 has 14 amino acids. Losses at the gene ends were 10 bases for V and 7 bases for J; bases not matched to a gene: 11. Germline V gives CDR1 MNHEY, CDR2 SVGAGI. Here the CDR3 reads CANIRTSHGGELFF. DNA of the CDR3: TGTGCCAACATTAGGACTAGCCACGGCGGGGAGCTGTTTTTT.

Many counts were recorded for this clonotype. J is TRBJ2-5 and V is TRBV7-6; 11 nucleotides agree with TRBD2. The germline gives CDR1 SGHVS, CDR2 FNYEAQ. V was pared by 1 base and J by 1 base, with 5 bases of the junction left unmatched. CDR3 length: 17 amino acids. The CDR3 loop is CASSLGGSGGVQETQYF. The CDR3 DNA reads as TGTGCCAGCAGCTTAGGGGGTAGCGGGGGGGTCCAAGAGACCCAGTACTTC. Full variable domain (remainder filled in from reference TRBV7-6 and TRBJ2-5): GAGVSQSPRYKVTKRGQDVALRCDPISGHVSLYWYRQALGQGPEFLTYFNYEAQQDKSGLPNDRFSAERPEGSISTLTIQRTEQRDSAMYRCASSLGGSGGVQETQYFGPGTRLLVL.

This clonotype was found many times. This sequence joins TRBV4-1 and TRBJ2-2; D possibly corresponds to TRBD2 (5 bases). The CDR3 spans 15 residues. The germline V gene encodes CDR1 MGHRA and CDR2 YSYEKL. Trimming took 0 bases from V and 4 from J, leaving 9 bases between them. The CDR3 region has the DNA TGCGCCAGCAGCCAAGATCCCGGGATCACCGGGGAGCTGTTTTTT. Encoded protein: CASSQDPGITGELFF.

This clonotype was detected many times. The V and J genes are TRBV13 and TRBJ2-7; D is tentatively TRBD1 or TRBD2 (7 bases each). V shed 2 bases and J shed 3 bases, with 17 bases lying between them. This CDR3 is built from 16 residues. Germline values: CDR1 PRHDT, CDR2 FYEKMQ (reference sequence). The CDR3 region is CASSLPGGAGVYEQYF. CDR3 DNA sequence: TGTGCCAGCAGCTTACCAGGGGGGGCCGGGGTCTACGAGCAGTACTTC.

This chain uses TRBV7-9 with TRBJ2-3; no firm D call. The CDR3 has 11 residues. The germline gives CDR1 SEHNR, CDR2 FQNEAQ (reference sequence). V was shortened by 5 bases and J by 7 bases, with 7 bases between the two germline ends. The CDR3 loop is CASSPMNTQYF. The CDR3 DNA reads as TGTGCCAGCAGCCCAATGAATACGCAGTATTTT.

This clonotype was seen ten or more times. The chain joins TRBV29-1 to TRBJ2-1; 9 nucleotides align to TRBD2. Germline V gene lookup returns CDR1 SQVTM and CDR2 ANQGSEA. This CDR3 spans 14 amino acids. Losses at the gene ends were 6 bases for V and 8 bases for J; bases not matched to a gene: 11. The CDR3 region is CSVPAGGPLDEQFF. As DNA, the CDR3 is TGCAGCGTCCCTGCGGGAGGGCCGTTAGATGAGCAGTTCTTC.

The chain joins TRBV19 to TRBJ2-6, with D tentatively TRBD1 (6 bases). Germline V gene data show CDR1 as LNHDA and CDR2 as SQIVND (reference sequence). The CDR3 has 15 residues. Trimming stripped 1 base from V and 9 bases from J, with 13 bases between. The CDR3 is CASSIGTGKGNVLTF. DNA for the CDR3: TGTGCCAGTAGTATAGGCACAGGGAAGGGCAACGTCCTGACTTTC.

This clonotype was detected many times. V gene TRBV6-6 combines with J gene TRBJ2-2; 10 bases map to TRBD2. Germline trimming cut 0 bases from V and 4 bases from J; bases unmatched to any gene: 8. Germline-derived CDR1 and CDR2 are MNHNY and SVGAGI (reference sequence). This CDR3 comprises 18 residues. The CDR3 bases are TGTGCCAGCAGTTACTCGGGACAGTCTAGCGGGAGCACCGGGGAGCTGTTTTTT. Translated, it gives CASSYSGQSSGSTGELFF.

The chain carries TRBV7-3 and TRBJ1-4; 11 bases fit TRBD1. This CDR3 has 16 amino acids. Germline CDR1 reads SGHTA; CDR2 reads FQGTGA. With 2 bases clipped from V and 8 bases from J, the junction kept 7 bases outside the gene matches. CDR3 sequence reads: CASSLGLGQGGEKLFF. The CDR3 bases are TGTGCCAGCAGCTTAGGGTTGGGACAGGGGGGGGAAAAACTGTTTTTT.